Listed below are T cell receptor beta chains from one sample, sequenced in a study of cytomegalovirus exposure and HLA in healthy donors. Generated by immunoSEQ multiplex PCR, the TCRdb table keeps only in-frame clones and is missing some. This table holds 150,000 to 200,000 clones, approximately 86% found once. Sequenced material: PBMCs. The source of these receptors is a woman aged 18 to 35 in good health and CMV-seronegative. The CDR3 runs from the conserved cysteine through the conserved F or W. Fields, in order: CDR3 protein, CDR3 DNA, D gene, J gene, V gene, clone size. D genes are given only for firm matches. Clone size appears in some rows only: once, few, many, or a class for an expanded clone.

CASSPFPGTGSKNTEAFF TGTGCCAGCAGCCCCTTTCCGGGGACAGGATCTAAGAACACTGAAGCTTTCTTT TRBD1 TRBJ1-1 TRBV5-5 once
CASSTEGADGYTF TGTGCCAGTAGTACTGAGGGGGCGGATGGCTACACCTTC TRBD1 TRBJ1-2 TRBV19 .
CASSSGQPGETQYF TGTGCCAGCAGTTCGGGACAGCCTGGGGAGACCCAGTACTTC TRBD1 TRBJ2-5 TRBV6-5 .
CASSLVASGNSYEQYF TGCGCCAGCAGCTTGGTAGCTAGCGGAAACTCCTACGAGCAGTACTTC TRBD2 TRBJ2-7 TRBV5-1 .
CASRTENQPQHF TGTGCCAGTAGGACAGAAAATCAGCCCCAGCATTTT . TRBJ1-5 TRBV19 .
CASSEPGQPRTAEAFF TGTGCCAGCAGTGAGCCGGGACAACCCCGTACTGCTGAAGCTTTCTTT . TRBJ1-1 TRBV6-1 .
CASSAGWGQSYGYTF TGTGCCAGCAGTGCCGGTTGGGGACAGTCCTATGGCTACACCTTC TRBD1 TRBJ1-2 TRBV27 .
CASSPLSGEQYF TGTGCCAGCAGCCCTCTTTCGGGAGAGCAGTACTTC . TRBJ2-7 TRBV14 .
CASRRGQGHNYGYTF TGTGCCAGCAGAAGGGGACAGGGCCATAACTATGGCTACACCTTC TRBD1 TRBJ1-2 TRBV5-4 .
CASSVTELGGYTF TGTGCCAGCAGCGTAACAGAGTTGGGCGGCTACACCTTC . TRBJ1-2 TRBV9 .
CASSSMGTFTDTQYF TGTGCCAGCAGCTCGATGGGGACTTTCACAGATACGCAGTATTTT . TRBJ2-3 TRBV11-1 .